This is a list of T cell receptor beta chains from one sample in a study of monozygotic twins with inflammatory bowel disease. No DNA is given; TCRdb re-called the 5' RACE reads and lists each CDR3 protein once. Recorded for this sample: some 300,000 distinct CDR3 sequences. The sequenced sample consisted of blood. The receptors stem from a human donor with ulcerative colitis or Crohn's disease, or a healthy co-twin of an affected twin (not recorded which). The CDR3 runs from the conserved cysteine through the conserved F or W. The order of the fields is J gene, CDR3 length, V gene, CDR3 protein.

TRBJ1-1	13	TRBV7-9	CASSFTGTAEAFF
TRBJ2-7	12	TRBV20-1	CSAGQGRNEQYF
TRBJ2-7	14	TRBV21-1	CAKPGTGSTYEQYF
TRBJ2-5	13	TRBV18	CASSPLYQETQYF
TRBJ2-2	14	TRBV3-1	CASSPGTFTGELFF
TRBJ2-7	17	TRBV6-5	CASSFLAGGRGGDEQYF
TRBJ2-6	16	TRBV19	CASSIFGLSGANVLTF
TRBJ2-1	14	TRBV20-1	CSASPTGSYNEQFF
TRBJ2-1	17	TRBV7-9	CASSRRTGDRAYNEQFF
TRBJ2-7	13	TRBV4-3	CASSRTYSYEQYF
TRBJ1-2	12	TRBV18	CASSPSGDGYTF
TRBJ2-6	16	TRBV7-6	CASSPAGESGANVLTF
TRBJ2-7	15	TRBV18	CASSPGTGAIYEQYF
TRBJ2-1	15	TRBV29-1	CSVELTPFSYNEQFF
TRBJ1-2	15	TRBV5-1	CASRSPGTKNKGYTF
TRBJ2-3	13	TRBV20-1	CSAGDSRTDTQYF
TRBJ1-1	16	TRBV19	CASRSIWVERNTEAFF
TRBJ2-5	15	TRBV5-1	CASSLHGTSDETQYF
TRBJ2-1	12	TRBV30	CAWSASDSEQFF
TRBJ1-1	15	TRBV6-2/TRBV6-3	CASSVKGTPNTEAFF
TRBJ1-1	14	TRBV12-3/TRBV12-4	CASRTTGVLGEAFF
TRBJ2-5	12	TRBV3-1	CASSQASGTQYF
TRBJ1-6	16	TRBV7-2	CASSLEYGKGGSPLHF
TRBJ1-1	12	TRBV24-1	CATRRTDHEAFF
TRBJ1-5	14	TRBV5-1	CASSSGGGNQPQHF
TRBJ2-3	16	TRBV2	CASSEWRRGGPDTQYF
TRBJ2-5	15	TRBV15	CATSTPRTEEKTQYF
TRBJ2-7	15	TRBV27	CASSFSGLTPYEQYF
TRBJ2-1	13	TRBV2	CASRVPSVNEQFF
TRBJ2-3	15	TRBV11-3	CASSRGEGFTDTQYF
TRBJ2-3	16	TRBV5-1	CASSLGASGSTDTQYF
TRBJ2-2	15	TRBV7-6	CASSPQDHYTGELFF
TRBJ1-2	13	TRBV12-3/TRBV12-4	CASRTGVNYGYTF
TRBJ2-1	16	TRBV21-1	CASTPFRREEWNEQFF
TRBJ2-2	16	TRBV12-3/TRBV12-4	CASSLTEALNTGELFF
TRBJ2-7	13	TRBV5-1	CASSLTTGSEQYF
TRBJ2-7	13	TRBV27	CASSFAGPYEQYF
TRBJ2-7	15	TRBV12-3/TRBV12-4	CASSIFQGGSNEQYF
TRBJ1-5	14	TRBV12-3/TRBV12-4	CASRSTGGGQPQHF
TRBJ1-5	12	TRBV9	CASSGGDGPQHF
TRBJ1-6	15	TRBV21-1	CASRSPGDSNSPLHF
TRBJ2-7	13	TRBV7-2	CASSSTGTYEQYF
TRBJ1-1	16	TRBV20-1	CSANIPGTGGRTEAFF
TRBJ2-3	11	TRBV2	CASSEYPVAYF
TRBJ1-3	18	TRBV6-1	CASSEGTGSRASGNTIYF